This TCR beta chain was retrieved from a study of PD-1 blockade in mismatch repair-deficient tumors. The wider study: Patients had roughly twelve mismatch repair-deficient cancer types, all previously treated and progressing.

This clone occurred once. The protocol was immunoSEQ multiplex PCR, while the TCRdb copy is restricted to in-frame clones and leaves out a portion. The sample gives some 97,000 clones, 70% to 85% of which show up once; approximately 6.7% is in the top ten. Three pembrolizumab responders had their TCRs sequenced. From germline, CDR1 is LGHNA and CDR2 YNFKEQ. The length of the CDR3 is 15 residues. Deletions cut 1 base from V and 0 bases from J, with 10 bases between. The TCR sequence derives from an adult with mismatch repair-deficient cancer. V gene TRBV4-2 combines with J gene TRBJ2-7, with D possibly being TRBD2 (6 bases). Here the sequenced sample was peripheral blood, taken about eight months after starting pembrolizumab. This CDR3 reads CASSQVIGSSYEQYF. CDR3 sequence (DNA): TGTGCCAGCAGCCAAGTTATCGGGAGCTCCTACGAGCAGTACTTC.